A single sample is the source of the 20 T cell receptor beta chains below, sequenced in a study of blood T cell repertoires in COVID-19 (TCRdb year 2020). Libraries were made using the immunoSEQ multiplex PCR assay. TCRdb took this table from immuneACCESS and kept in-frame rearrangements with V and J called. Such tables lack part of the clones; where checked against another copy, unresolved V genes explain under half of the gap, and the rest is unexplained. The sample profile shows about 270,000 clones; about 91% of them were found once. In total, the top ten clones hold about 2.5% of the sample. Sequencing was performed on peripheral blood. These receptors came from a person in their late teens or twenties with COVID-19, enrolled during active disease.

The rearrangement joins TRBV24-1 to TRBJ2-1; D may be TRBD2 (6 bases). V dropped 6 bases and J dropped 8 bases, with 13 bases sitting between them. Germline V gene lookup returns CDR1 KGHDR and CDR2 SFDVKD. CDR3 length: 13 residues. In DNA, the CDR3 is TGTGCCACCAGTCATCGGGAGTTCCATGAGCAGTTCTTC. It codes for CATSHREFHEQFF.

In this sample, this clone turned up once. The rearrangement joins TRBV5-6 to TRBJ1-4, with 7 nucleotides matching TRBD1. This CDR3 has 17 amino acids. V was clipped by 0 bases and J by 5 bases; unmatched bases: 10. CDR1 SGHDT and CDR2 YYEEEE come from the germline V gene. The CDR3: CASSLEIPGQKNEKLFF. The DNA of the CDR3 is TGTGCCAGCAGCTTGGAGATTCCGGGACAGAAGAATGAAAAACTGTTTTTT.

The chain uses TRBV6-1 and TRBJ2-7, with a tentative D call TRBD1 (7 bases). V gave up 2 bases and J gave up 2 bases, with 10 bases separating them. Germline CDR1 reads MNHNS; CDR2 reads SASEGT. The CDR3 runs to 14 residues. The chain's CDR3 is CASSEQGGTYEQYF. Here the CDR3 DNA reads TGTGCCAGCAGTGAACAGGGGGGCACCTACGAGCAGTACTTC.

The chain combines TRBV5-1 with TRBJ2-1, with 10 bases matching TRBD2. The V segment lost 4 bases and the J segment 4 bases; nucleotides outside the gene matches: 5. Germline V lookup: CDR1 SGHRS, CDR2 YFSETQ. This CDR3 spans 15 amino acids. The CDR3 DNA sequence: TGCGCCAGCAGCCCCGGACTAGCGGATTACAATGAGCAGTTCTTC. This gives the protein CASSPGLADYNEQFF.

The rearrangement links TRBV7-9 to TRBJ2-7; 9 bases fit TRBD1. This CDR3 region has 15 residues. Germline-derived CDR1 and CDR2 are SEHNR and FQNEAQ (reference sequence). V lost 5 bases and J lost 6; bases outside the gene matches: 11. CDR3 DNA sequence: TGTGCCAGCAGCCCCTATGGACAGGGGCCCGTCGAGCAGTACTTC. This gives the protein CASSPYGQGPVEQYF.

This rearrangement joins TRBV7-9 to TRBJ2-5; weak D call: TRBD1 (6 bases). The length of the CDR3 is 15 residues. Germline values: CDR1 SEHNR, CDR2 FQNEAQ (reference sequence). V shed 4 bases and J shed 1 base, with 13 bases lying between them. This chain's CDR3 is CASSSVDRPQETQYF. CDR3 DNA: TGTGCCAGCAGCTCCGTTGACAGGCCCCAAGAGACCCAGTACTTC.

The CDR3 bases are TGTGCCAGCAGCCAACTAGCGGGAGGTTACGAGCAGTACTTC. It specifies CASSQLAGGYEQYF. The chain couples TRBV7-2 to TRBJ2-7, with 12 bases fitting TRBD2. CDR1 SGHTA and CDR2 FQGNSA come from the germline V gene. This CDR3 spans 14 amino acids. V lost 5 bases to trimming and J lost 4 bases; unmatched junction nucleotides: 3.

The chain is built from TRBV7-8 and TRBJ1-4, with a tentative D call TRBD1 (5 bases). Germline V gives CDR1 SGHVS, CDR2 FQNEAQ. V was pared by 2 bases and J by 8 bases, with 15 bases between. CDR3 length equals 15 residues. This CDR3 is CASSLSHRKWEKLFF. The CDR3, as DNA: TGTGCCAGCAGCTTATCTCACAGGAAGTGGGAAAAACTGTTTTTT.

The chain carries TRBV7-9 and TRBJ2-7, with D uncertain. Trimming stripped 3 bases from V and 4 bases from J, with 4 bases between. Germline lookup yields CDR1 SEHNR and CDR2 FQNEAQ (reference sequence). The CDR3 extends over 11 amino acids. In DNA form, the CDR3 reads TGTGCCAGCAGCTTTTCGTACGAGCAGTACTTC. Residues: CASSFSYEQYF.

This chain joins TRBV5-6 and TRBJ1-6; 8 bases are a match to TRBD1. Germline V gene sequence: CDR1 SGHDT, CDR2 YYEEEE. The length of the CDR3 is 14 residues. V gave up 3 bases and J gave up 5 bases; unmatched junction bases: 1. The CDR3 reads CASSWGQDNSPLHF. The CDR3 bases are TGTGCCAGCAGCTGGGGACAGGATAATTCACCCCTCCACTTT.

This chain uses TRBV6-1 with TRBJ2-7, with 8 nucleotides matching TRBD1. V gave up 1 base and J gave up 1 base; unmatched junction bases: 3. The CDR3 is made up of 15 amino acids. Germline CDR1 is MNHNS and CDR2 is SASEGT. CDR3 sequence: CASSEVGTGSYEQYF. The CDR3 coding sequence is TGTGCCAGCAGTGAAGTCGGGACAGGTTCCTACGAGCAGTACTTC.

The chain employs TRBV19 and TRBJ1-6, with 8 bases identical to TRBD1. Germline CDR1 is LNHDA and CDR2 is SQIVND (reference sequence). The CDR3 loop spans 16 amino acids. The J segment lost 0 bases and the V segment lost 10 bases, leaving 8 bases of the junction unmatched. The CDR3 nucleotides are TGTGCCACCCAGGGGGCCTCGAGCTCCTATAATTCACCCCTCCACTTT. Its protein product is CATQGASSSYNSPLHF.

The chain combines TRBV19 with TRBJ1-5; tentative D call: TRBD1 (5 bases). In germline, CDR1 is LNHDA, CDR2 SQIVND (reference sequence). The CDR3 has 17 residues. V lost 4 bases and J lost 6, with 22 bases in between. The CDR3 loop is CASSTPRGRGGSQPQHF. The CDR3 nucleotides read TGTGCCAGTAGTACCCCTCGCGGGAGGGGAGGGAGTCAGCCCCAGCATTTT.

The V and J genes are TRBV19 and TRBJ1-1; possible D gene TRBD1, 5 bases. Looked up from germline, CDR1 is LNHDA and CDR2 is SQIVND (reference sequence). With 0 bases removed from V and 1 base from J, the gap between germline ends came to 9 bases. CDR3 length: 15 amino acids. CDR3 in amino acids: CASSIDAGENTEAFF. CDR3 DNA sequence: TGTGCCAGTAGTATAGATGCGGGGGAGAACACTGAAGCTTTCTTT.

CDR3 DNA: TGTGCCAGCAGCCAAAGTGACAGGGGGACAGAAAAACTGTTTTTT. This sequence encodes CASSQSDRGTEKLFF. The chain employs TRBV14 and TRBJ1-4; 9 bases are shared with TRBD1. The ends lost 2 bases at V and 8 bases at J; junction bases unmatched: 6. Germline CDR1 reads SGHDN; CDR2 reads FVKESK. The CDR3 consists of 15 residues.

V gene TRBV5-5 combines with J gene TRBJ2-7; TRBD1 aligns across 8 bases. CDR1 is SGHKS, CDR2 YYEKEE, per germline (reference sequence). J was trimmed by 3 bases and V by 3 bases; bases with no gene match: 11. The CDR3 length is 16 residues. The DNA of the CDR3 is TGTGCCAGCAGCTACGGAACCGGGACAGGTATCTACGAGCAGTACTTC. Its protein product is CASSYGTGTGIYEQYF.

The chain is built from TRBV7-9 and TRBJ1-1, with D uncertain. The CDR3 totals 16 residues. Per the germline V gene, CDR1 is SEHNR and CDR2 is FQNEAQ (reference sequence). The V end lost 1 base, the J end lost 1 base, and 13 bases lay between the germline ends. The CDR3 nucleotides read TGTGCCAGCAGCTTAGTCTTTTCCCAGTCGAACACTGAAGCTTTCTTT. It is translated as CASSLVFSQSNTEAFF.

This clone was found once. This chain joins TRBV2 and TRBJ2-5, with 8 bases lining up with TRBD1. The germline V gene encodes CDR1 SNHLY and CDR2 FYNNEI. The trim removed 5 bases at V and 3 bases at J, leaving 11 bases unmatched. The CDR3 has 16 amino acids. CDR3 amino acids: CASSFYPGQDEETQYF. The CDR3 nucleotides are TGTGCCAGCAGTTTTTACCCGGGACAGGACGAAGAGACCCAGTACTTC.

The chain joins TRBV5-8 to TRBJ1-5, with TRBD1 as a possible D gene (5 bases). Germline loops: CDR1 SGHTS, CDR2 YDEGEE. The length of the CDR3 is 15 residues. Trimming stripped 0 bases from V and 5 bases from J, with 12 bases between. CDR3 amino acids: CASSLVSGPYQPQHF. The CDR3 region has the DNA TGTGCCAGCAGCTTGGTGTCAGGGCCCTATCAGCCCCAGCATTTT.

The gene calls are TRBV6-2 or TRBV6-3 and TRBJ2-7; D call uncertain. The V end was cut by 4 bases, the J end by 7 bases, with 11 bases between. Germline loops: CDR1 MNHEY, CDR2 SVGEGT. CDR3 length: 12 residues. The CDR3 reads CASSLNLREQYF. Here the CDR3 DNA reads TGTGCCAGCAGTTTGAACCTTAGAGAGCAGTACTTC.